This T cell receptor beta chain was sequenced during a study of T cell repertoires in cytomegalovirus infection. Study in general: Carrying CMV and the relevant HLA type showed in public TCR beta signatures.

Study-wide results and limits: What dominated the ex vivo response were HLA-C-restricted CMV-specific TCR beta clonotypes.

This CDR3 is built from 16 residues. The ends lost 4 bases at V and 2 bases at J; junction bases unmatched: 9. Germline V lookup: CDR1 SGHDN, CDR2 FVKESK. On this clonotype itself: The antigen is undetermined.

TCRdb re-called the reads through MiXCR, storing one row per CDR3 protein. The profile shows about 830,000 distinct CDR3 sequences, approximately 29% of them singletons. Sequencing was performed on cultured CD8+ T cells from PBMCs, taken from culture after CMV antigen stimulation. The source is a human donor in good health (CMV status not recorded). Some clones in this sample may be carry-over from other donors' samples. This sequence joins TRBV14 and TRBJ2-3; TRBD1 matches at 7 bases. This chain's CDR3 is CASSLWTGVNTDTQYF. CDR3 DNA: TGTGCCAGCAGCCTGTGGACAGGCGTTAACACAGATACGCAGTATTTT. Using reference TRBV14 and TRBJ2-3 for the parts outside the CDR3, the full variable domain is EAGVTQFPSHSVIEKGQTVTLRCDPISGHDNLYWYRRVMGKEIKFLLHFVKESKQDESGMPNNRFLAERTGGTYSTLKVQPAELEDSGVYFCASSLWTGVNTDTQYFGPGTRLTVL.